The entry that follows covers one TCR beta chain sequence. Its antigen is not known. Here immunoSEQ multiplex PCR was the method, and the copy in TCRdb shows in-frame clones only, minus some. The repertoire holds more than 130,000 clones, with around 88% as singletons. This record belongs to a study of cytomegalovirus exposure and HLA in healthy donors. About the study: Per a later analysis, the approximately 600 first-cohort and 110 or so validation repertoires shared one platform.

J gave up 0 bases and V 0 bases, and 3 bases lay outside the gene matches. The CDR3 has 16 residues. The germline V gene has CDR1 SGHRS and CDR2 YFSETQ. Study-wide results and limits: A few CMV-associated chains proved CMV antigen-specific in vitro.

The clonotype comes from a woman under 30 in good health and CMV-seropositive. Sequenced material: PBMCs. This sequence joins TRBV5-1 and TRBJ2-1; TRBD1 agrees at 7 bases. The CDR3 region is CASSLGTGNSYNEQFF. CDR3 DNA sequence: TGCGCCAGCAGCTTGGGGACAGGCAACTCCTACAATGAGCAGTTCTTC.